Included here is one TCR beta chain sequence, with context. It has no known antigen specificity. Within one base of it there is no much larger clone, and no base qualities were kept. Whole blood was collected in K2EDTA tubes by collaborating institutions according to the institutions' own protocols. For TCRbeta analysis, collaborators shipped samples in one of three forms: frozen whole blood, isolated PBMCs, or DNA extracted from either of those sample types. This sample stems from a study of blood T cell repertoires in COVID-19 (dated by TCRdb to 2018 to 2020). Study-level background: The collaborator samples originated in the United States, Italy and Spain and spanned the acute and convalescent phases of COVID-19. The material from the prospective study consisted of cDNA or gDNA derived from T cells, B-cell-depleted T cells, or PBMCs. The dataset comprised deeply sampled blood TCRbeta repertoires from subjects exposed to, actively infected with, or recovered from COVID-19. A freely available public database, intended as a resource for researchers studying the immune response to SARS-CoV-2, is where the repertoires were released. Samples were obtained from the ongoing ImmuneRACE study (first 160 participants) and from over 1,000 subjects provided by 6 global collaborators. The sample metadata nearly always contained a de-identified subject ID, COVID-19 status, age in years and sex. Where HLA class I and class II types were available, the types were taken from metadata supplied by the sample provider, not from assay-based typing. General conclusions and limits of the study: The quantity of clinical and demographic metadata differed by source and by participant and was supplied without curation.

The immunoSEQ Assay, a bias-controlled multiplex PCR, was used to amplify TCRbeta CDR3 regions from genomic DNA. Turning to the authors' computational methods: The number of nucleated cells in each sample was estimated by amplification of reference gene primers within the assay. To quantify the absolute abundance of each unique TCRbeta CDR3 rearrangement, sequence reads were collapsed and filtered. Productive Simpson clonality was computed per sample as the square root of Simpson's diversity index over productive rearrangements. The clones in this table, taken by TCRdb from immuneACCESS, are in-frame only. Not every clone is retained; where verified, under half of the shortfall comes from an unresolved V gene, and the cause of the rest is unknown. V, J and clone size reflect that table, while D and trimming were determined from the DNA. The sample table lists some 200,000 clones, 88% of them with a count of one. 1.5% to 2% of the sample lies in the top ten.

V is reduced by 7 bases and J by 2 bases, leaving a spacing of 14 bases between them. The CDR3 covers 14 residues, taking in both the cysteine and the phenylalanine. The sequence is cut down to CDR3 DNA, 42 bases in frame from base 1. CDR1 and CDR2, per the germline V gene, are MNHEY and SVGAGI. This chain is built from TRBV6-5 and TRBJ2-5; 6 matching bases give a weak D call of TRBD2. The sequenced sample was peripheral blood. This sequence originates from a man in his sixties or seventies with acute or convalescent COVID-19. The sequenced DNA: TGTGCCAGCAATAGGAGAGGGAGGCAAGAGACCCAGTACTTC. The translation is CASNRRGRQETQYF.